This TCR beta chain was captured in a study of technical replicates of blood from a few donors. Profiled with immunoSEQ multiplex PCR; TCRdb holds only in-frame clones, not every one. In the table there are tens of thousands of clones, 95% to 97% of which are singletons. CDR3 length: 13 residues. Trimming took 5 bases from V and 3 from J; bases not matched to a gene: 4. Germline V gives CDR1 SGHAT, CDR2 FQNNGV. This chain uses TRBV11-2 with TRBJ2-7; 7 bases map to TRBD2. This TCR was recovered from a human donor in good health. Sequencing was carried out using T cells isolated from PBMCs. The CDR3: CASSLGGNYEQYF. As DNA, the CDR3 is TGTGCCAGCAGCCTCGGGGGGAACTACGAGCAGTACTTC.